This T cell receptor (beta chain) was recovered during a study of identical twins. Each CDR3 protein gets one entry after TCRdb re-called the 5' RACE reads with MiXCR. The table has around 1.7 million distinct CDR3 sequences, 25% to 35% seen once. Study-level findings and limits: Models underpredicted monozygotic twin sharing of out-of-frame TCR alpha.

CDR3 length equals 15 residues. Germline CDR1 SGHRS, CDR2 YFSETQ. In regard to this clonotype: Its antigen is unknown.

V and J are TRBV5-1 and TRBJ2-5; 9 positions match TRBD1. Judging by the DNA end, TRBJ2-7 fits better; the J call may be wrong. The source is a newborn girl in good health. Sequencing input: cord blood. CDR3 sequence reads: CASSLGGTGFFEQYF. The CDR3 DNA reads as TGCGCCAGCAGCTTGGGAGGGACAGGGTTCTTCGAGCAGTACTTC.